The rows below give T cell receptor beta chains drawn from one sample of a study of human T cells and chemical hapten exposure. TCRdb ran MiXCR on the RACE reads and lists one entry per CDR3 protein. The sample carries 240,000 or so distinct CDR3 sequences, about 9.4% recorded once. This specimen consisted of whole blood, obtained in connection with sensitization to the hapten diphenylcyclopropenone (DPC). The receptor set was obtained from a woman in her thirties or forties with alopecia areata. Some clones in this sample may be carry-over from other donors' samples. Each CDR3 is given with its conserved first and last residue. The order of the fields is D gene, J gene, CDR3 length, V gene, clone size, CDR3 protein, CDR3 DNA. A D gene is named only where the DNA matches it firmly. Expanded clones get a size class; other rows say once, few or many, or leave the size out.

d_call: -
j_call: TRBJ2-1
cdr3_length: 11
v_call: TRBV29-1
clone_size: many
cdr3_aa: CSGSPGPEQFF
cdr3_nt: TGCAGCGGGTCTCCAGGACCCGAGCAGTTCTTC

d_call: -
j_call: TRBJ2-3
cdr3_length: 13
v_call: TRBV20-1
clone_size: few
cdr3_aa: CSANKGRADTQYF
cdr3_nt: TGCAGTGCTAATAAGGGGCGGGCAGATACGCAGTATTTT

d_call: TRBD1
j_call: TRBJ2-1
cdr3_length: 14
v_call: TRBV10-3
clone_size: -
cdr3_aa: CAITPGTGVNEQFF
cdr3_nt: TGTGCCATCACCCCCGGGACAGGGGTCAATGAGCAGTTCTTC

d_call: TRBD1
j_call: TRBJ2-7
cdr3_length: 15
v_call: TRBV2
clone_size: few
cdr3_aa: CASSEALPGTDEQYF
cdr3_nt: TGTGCCAGCAGTGAAGCGCTTCCCGGGACAGACGAGCAGTACTTC

d_call: -
j_call: TRBJ2-3
cdr3_length: 16
v_call: TRBV10-3
clone_size: few
cdr3_aa: CAISESETSSTDTQYF
cdr3_nt: TGTGCCATCAGTGAGTCCGAAACGTCAAGCACAGATACGCAGTATTTT

d_call: -
j_call: TRBJ2-5
cdr3_length: 15
v_call: TRBV15
clone_size: many
cdr3_aa: CATSRDRQPQETQYF
cdr3_nt: TGTGCCACCAGCAGAGATAGACAGCCCCAAGAGACCCAGTACTTC

d_call: -
j_call: TRBJ1-6
cdr3_length: 15
v_call: TRBV2
clone_size: few
cdr3_aa: CASSEAQYPPAPLHF
cdr3_nt: TGTGCCAGCAGTGAAGCACAGTATCCTCCAGCACCCCTCCACTTT

d_call: -
j_call: TRBJ2-2
cdr3_length: 14
v_call: TRBV11-2
clone_size: many
cdr3_aa: CASSLVVGAGELFF
cdr3_nt: TGTGCCAGCAGCTTAGTTGTGGGAGCCGGGGAGCTGTTTTTT

d_call: -
j_call: TRBJ1-5
cdr3_length: 15
v_call: TRBV2
clone_size: few
cdr3_aa: CASSEAAYSNQPQHF
cdr3_nt: TGTGCCAGCAGTGAGGCAGCCTATAGCAATCAGCCCCAGCATTTT

d_call: -
j_call: TRBJ1-3
cdr3_length: 13
v_call: TRBV20-1
clone_size: many
cdr3_aa: CSALTGSGNTIYF
cdr3_nt: TGCAGTGCATTGACAGGTTCTGGAAACACCATATATTTT

d_call: -
j_call: TRBJ2-5
cdr3_length: 14
v_call: TRBV18
clone_size: few
cdr3_aa: CASSPSLDQETQYF
cdr3_nt: TGTGCCAGCTCACCTAGCCTGGACCAAGAGACCCAGTACTTC

d_call: -
j_call: TRBJ2-7
cdr3_length: 14
v_call: TRBV12-3/TRBV12-4
clone_size: few
cdr3_aa: CASSLVDYIPEQYF
cdr3_nt: TGTGCCAGCAGTTTAGTGGACTATATTCCCGAGCAGTACTTC

d_call: TRBD1
j_call: TRBJ1-1
cdr3_length: 15
v_call: TRBV7-9
clone_size: few
cdr3_aa: CASSARQGAYTEAFF
cdr3_nt: TGTGCCAGCAGCGCGAGACAGGGGGCGTACACTGAAGCTTTCTTT

d_call: -
j_call: TRBJ1-5
cdr3_length: 13
v_call: TRBV6-6
clone_size: -
cdr3_aa: CASSYGGSQPQHF
cdr3_nt: TGTGCCAGCAGTTACGGGGGGAGTCAGCCCCAGCATTTT

d_call: -
j_call: TRBJ2-7
cdr3_length: 14
v_call: TRBV7-8
clone_size: many
cdr3_aa: CASSRHGDTYEQYF
cdr3_nt: TGTGCCAGCAGCCGCCATGGGGACACCTACGAGCAGTACTTC

d_call: TRBD1
j_call: TRBJ1-2
cdr3_length: 15
v_call: TRBV6-5
clone_size: many
cdr3_aa: CASSYSVGQGHGYTF
cdr3_nt: TGTGCCAGCAGTTATTCCGTGGGACAGGGCCACGGCTACACCTTC

d_call: -
j_call: TRBJ2-3
cdr3_length: 16
v_call: TRBV7-9
clone_size: -
cdr3_aa: CASSERTGRRTDTQYF
cdr3_nt: TGTGCCAGCAGCGAACGAACAGGGAGACGCACAGATACGCAGTATTTT

d_call: -
j_call: TRBJ2-2
cdr3_length: 16
v_call: TRBV9
clone_size: once
cdr3_aa: CASNSPFQTNTGELFF
cdr3_nt: TGTGCCAGCAATAGTCCGTTCCAGACGAACACCGGGGAGCTGTTTTTT

d_call: -
j_call: TRBJ1-1
cdr3_length: 15
v_call: TRBV20-1
clone_size: -
cdr3_aa: CSARPSGRVNTEAFF
cdr3_nt: TGCAGTGCTAGACCGTCGGGCAGGGTGAACACTGAAGCTTTCTTT

d_call: -
j_call: TRBJ1-5
cdr3_length: 13
v_call: TRBV28
clone_size: many
cdr3_aa: CATLTPDRQPQHF
cdr3_nt: TGTGCCACCCTGACCCCTGACCGGCAGCCCCAGCATTTT

d_call: TRBD2
j_call: TRBJ2-1
cdr3_length: 15
v_call: TRBV5-1
clone_size: many
cdr3_aa: CASSPMGTRDNEQFF
cdr3_nt: TGCGCCAGCAGCCCGATGGGGACTAGAGACAATGAGCAGTTCTTC

d_call: TRBD1
j_call: TRBJ1-1
cdr3_length: 15
v_call: TRBV28
clone_size: -
cdr3_aa: CASSDPRQGGTEAFF
cdr3_nt: TGTGCCAGCAGCGACCCCCGACAGGGTGGAACTGAAGCTTTCTTT

d_call: -
j_call: TRBJ2-7
cdr3_length: 13
v_call: TRBV6-6
clone_size: -
cdr3_aa: CASSYITPYEQYF
cdr3_nt: TGTGCCAGCAGTTATATTACACCGTACGAGCAGTACTTC

d_call: TRBD1
j_call: TRBJ1-1
cdr3_length: 19
v_call: TRBV28
clone_size: few
cdr3_aa: CASSFPRRDRGPLNTEAFF
cdr3_nt: TGTGCCAGCAGTTTCCCTCGCCGGGACAGGGGGCCCCTGAACACTGAAGCTTTCTTT

d_call: -
j_call: TRBJ2-2
cdr3_length: 14
v_call: TRBV21-1
clone_size: -
cdr3_aa: CALRGGQTTGELFF
cdr3_nt: TGTGCCTTAAGGGGGGGACAGACCACCGGGGAGCTGTTTTTT

d_call: -
j_call: TRBJ2-7
cdr3_length: 12
v_call: TRBV7-3
clone_size: many
cdr3_aa: CASSLTGGEQYF
cdr3_nt: TGTGCCAGCAGCTTGACAGGCGGCGAGCAGTACTTC

d_call: -
j_call: TRBJ2-5
cdr3_length: 15
v_call: TRBV6-2/TRBV6-3
clone_size: many
cdr3_aa: CASSYGRGYPETQYF
cdr3_nt: TGTGCCAGCAGTTACGGGAGAGGTTACCCAGAGACCCAGTACTTC

d_call: -
j_call: TRBJ2-3
cdr3_length: 16
v_call: TRBV28
clone_size: -
cdr3_aa: CASSSPGRGGADTQYF
cdr3_nt: TGTGCGAGCAGTTCCCCGGGCAGGGGAGGTGCAGATACGCAGTATTTT

d_call: -
j_call: TRBJ2-6
cdr3_length: 15
v_call: TRBV20-1
clone_size: -
cdr3_aa: CSAGAASSGANVLTF
cdr3_nt: TGCAGTGCTGGGGCAGCGAGCTCTGGGGCCAACGTCCTGACTTTC

d_call: TRBD1
j_call: TRBJ1-5
cdr3_length: 15
v_call: TRBV24-1
clone_size: -
cdr3_aa: CATGRGQGDNQPQHF
cdr3_nt: TGTGCCACGGGACGCGGACAGGGTGACAATCAGCCCCAGCATTTT

d_call: -
j_call: TRBJ2-5
cdr3_length: 13
v_call: TRBV7-2
clone_size: -
cdr3_aa: CASSIRVQETQYF
cdr3_nt: TGTGCCAGCAGCATCAGGGTTCAAGAGACCCAGTACTTC

d_call: TRBD1
j_call: TRBJ2-2
cdr3_length: 11
v_call: TRBV6-1
clone_size: few
cdr3_aa: CASREQGGLFF
cdr3_nt: TGTGCCAGCAGGGAACAGGGGGGGCTGTTTTTT

d_call: -
j_call: TRBJ2-3
cdr3_length: 14
v_call: TRBV6-2/TRBV6-3
clone_size: few
cdr3_aa: CASRQRLEPDTQYF
cdr3_nt: TGTGCCAGCAGACAGCGACTGGAACCAGATACGCAGTATTTT

d_call: -
j_call: TRBJ2-7
cdr3_length: 13
v_call: TRBV4-3
clone_size: -
cdr3_aa: CASSYDRSGEQYF
cdr3_nt: TGCGCCAGCAGCTACGACAGGTCCGGGGAGCAGTACTTC

d_call: TRBD2
j_call: TRBJ2-3
cdr3_length: 16
v_call: TRBV12-3/TRBV12-4
clone_size: -
cdr3_aa: CASTPGTSAISDTQYF
cdr3_nt: TGTGCCAGCACCCCAGGGACTAGCGCCATCTCAGATACGCAGTATTTT

d_call: -
j_call: TRBJ2-1
cdr3_length: 16
v_call: TRBV27
clone_size: few
cdr3_aa: CASSVYGEGGINEQFF
cdr3_nt: TGTGCCAGCAGTGTTTATGGGGAAGGGGGGATAAATGAGCAGTTCTTC

d_call: TRBD2
j_call: TRBJ2-7
cdr3_length: 13
v_call: TRBV10-3
clone_size: many
cdr3_aa: CAIKAGGKDEQYF
cdr3_nt: TGTGCCATCAAGGCGGGAGGTAAAGACGAGCAGTACTTC

d_call: TRBD1
j_call: TRBJ1-1
cdr3_length: 15
v_call: TRBV27
clone_size: many
cdr3_aa: CASSLLGQGYTEAFF
cdr3_nt: TGTGCCAGCAGTTTATTGGGACAGGGGTACACTGAAGCTTTCTTT

d_call: -
j_call: TRBJ2-6
cdr3_length: 20
v_call: TRBV4-1
clone_size: -
cdr3_aa: CASSQGPQGLFFSGANVLTF
cdr3_nt: TGCGCCAGCAGCCAAGGTCCCCAGGGACTTTTCTTCTCTGGGGCCAACGTCCTGACTTTC

d_call: -
j_call: TRBJ1-5
cdr3_length: 15
v_call: TRBV7-3
clone_size: -
cdr3_aa: CASSPHVKGHQPQHF
cdr3_nt: TGTGCCAGCAGCCCACACGTAAAGGGGCATCAGCCCCAGCATTTT

d_call: -
j_call: TRBJ2-2
cdr3_length: 16
v_call: TRBV7-3
clone_size: once
cdr3_aa: CASSLAPDGNTGELFF
cdr3_nt: TGTGCCAGCAGCTTAGCTCCGGACGGTAACACCGGGGAGCTGTTTTTT

d_call: -
j_call: TRBJ2-5
cdr3_length: 12
v_call: TRBV28
clone_size: -
cdr3_aa: CASRRSVETQYF
cdr3_nt: TGTGCCAGCAGGCGATCCGTTGAGACCCAGTACTTC

d_call: TRBD2
j_call: TRBJ2-1
cdr3_length: 15
v_call: TRBV29-1
clone_size: many
cdr3_aa: CSGGEAGLSYNEQFF
cdr3_nt: TGCAGCGGAGGTGAAGCGGGACTCTCCTACAATGAGCAGTTCTTC

d_call: -
j_call: TRBJ2-1
cdr3_length: 14
v_call: TRBV29-1
clone_size: few
cdr3_aa: CSVNDKGSYNEQFF
cdr3_nt: TGCAGCGTTAATGACAAGGGGTCCTACAATGAGCAGTTCTTC

d_call: TRBD1
j_call: TRBJ1-1
cdr3_length: 16
v_call: TRBV20-1
clone_size: many
cdr3_aa: CSARTPNDRGRTEAFF
cdr3_nt: TGCAGTGCTAGGACACCCAACGACAGGGGGCGGACTGAAGCTTTCTTT

d_call: -
j_call: TRBJ1-1
cdr3_length: 13
v_call: TRBV3-1
clone_size: -
cdr3_aa: CASSQARVAEAFF
cdr3_nt: TGTGCCAGCAGCCAAGCCCGGGTGGCTGAAGCTTTCTTT

d_call: -
j_call: TRBJ2-2
cdr3_length: 15
v_call: TRBV11-3
clone_size: few
cdr3_aa: CASSHAPGYTGELFF
cdr3_nt: TGTGCCAGCAGCCACGCCCCAGGTTACACCGGGGAGCTGTTTTTT

d_call: TRBD2
j_call: TRBJ2-3
cdr3_length: 19
v_call: TRBV7-3
clone_size: -
cdr3_aa: CASRAPRLAGGFGTDTQYF
cdr3_nt: TGTGCCAGCAGGGCCCCTCGACTAGCGGGAGGGTTCGGCACAGATACGCAGTATTTT

d_call: TRBD2
j_call: TRBJ2-5
cdr3_length: 15
v_call: TRBV3-1
clone_size: few
cdr3_aa: CASSTSSASGETQYF
cdr3_nt: TGTGCCAGCTCCACTTCCTCGGCTAGCGGGGAGACCCAGTACTTC

d_call: TRBD1
j_call: TRBJ1-4
cdr3_length: 16
v_call: TRBV7-9
clone_size: few
cdr3_aa: CASSSEPGQGPEKLFF
cdr3_nt: TGTGCCAGCAGCTCCGAACCGGGACAGGGCCCCGAAAAACTGTTTTTT

d_call: TRBD1
j_call: TRBJ2-3
cdr3_length: 17
v_call: TRBV13
clone_size: -
cdr3_aa: CASSLGVTGGSTDTQYF
cdr3_nt: TGTGCCAGCAGCTTAGGGGTGACAGGGGGTAGCACAGATACGCAGTATTTT

d_call: -
j_call: TRBJ1-4
cdr3_length: 16
v_call: TRBV28
clone_size: few
cdr3_aa: CASSFWTVSTNEKLFF
cdr3_nt: TGTGCCAGCAGTTTTTGGACGGTTTCAACTAATGAAAAACTGTTTTTT

d_call: -
j_call: TRBJ2-1
cdr3_length: 14
v_call: TRBV6-5
clone_size: -
cdr3_aa: CASRAGFSYNEQFF
cdr3_nt: TGTGCCAGTAGAGCGGGCTTCTCCTACAATGAGCAGTTCTTC

d_call: -
j_call: TRBJ1-6
cdr3_length: 16
v_call: TRBV20-1
clone_size: few
cdr3_aa: CSARDGGRSYNSPLHF
cdr3_nt: TGCAGTGCTAGAGATGGGGGGCGCTCCTATAATTCACCCCTCCACTTT

d_call: -
j_call: TRBJ2-7
cdr3_length: 13
v_call: TRBV14
clone_size: -
cdr3_aa: CASSPQEGNEQYF
cdr3_nt: TGTGCCAGCAGCCCCCAGGAAGGGAACGAGCAGTACTTC

d_call: -
j_call: TRBJ2-1
cdr3_length: 13
v_call: TRBV3-1
clone_size: few
cdr3_aa: CASSQDGEGEQFF
cdr3_nt: TGTGCCAGCAGCCAAGATGGAGAGGGTGAGCAGTTCTTC

d_call: -
j_call: TRBJ1-4
cdr3_length: 13
v_call: TRBV7-9
clone_size: few
cdr3_aa: CASSLVEGRKLFF
cdr3_nt: TGTGCCAGCAGCTTAGTGGAGGGACGGAAACTGTTTTTT

d_call: -
j_call: TRBJ2-5
cdr3_length: 14
v_call: TRBV27
clone_size: -
cdr3_aa: CASSFIGRSATQYF
cdr3_nt: TGTGCCAGCAGTTTTATAGGGAGATCTGCGACCCAGTACTTC

d_call: TRBD1
j_call: TRBJ2-5
cdr3_length: 14
v_call: TRBV6-6
clone_size: -
cdr3_aa: CASKDTGEGETQYF
cdr3_nt: TGTGCCAGCAAGGATACAGGGGAAGGAGAGACCCAGTACTTC

d_call: TRBD1
j_call: TRBJ2-2
cdr3_length: 14
v_call: TRBV4-3
clone_size: few
cdr3_aa: CASSRQGHTGELFF
cdr3_nt: TGCGCCAGCAGCCGACAGGGGCACACCGGGGAGCTGTTTTTT